This TCR beta chain was sequenced for a study of cytomegalovirus exposure and HLA in healthy donors. Nominally healthy donors were sampled, though unrecorded immune exposures were likely. Trimming removed 1 base from V and 0 bases from J, with 5 bases in between. CDR3 length: 14 amino acids. Germline V CDR1 and CDR2: SGHAT, FQNNGV. Primers included in the PCR were 60 Vbeta and 13 Jbeta primers. The protocol was immunoSEQ multiplex PCR, while the TCRdb copy is restricted to in-frame clones and leaves out a portion. Altogether under 170,000 clones are present, about 60% being singletons, with the ten largest covering roughly 6.8%.

The rearrangement links TRBV11-2 to TRBJ2-3; D call uncertain. This receptor was taken from a woman aged 60 to 75 in good health and CMV-seropositive. Material: PBMCs. DNA for the CDR3: TGTGCCAGCAGCTTAGGGGCAAGCACAGATACGCAGTATTTT. Translating gives CASSLGASTDTQYF.